The rows below give T cell receptor beta chains drawn from one sample of a study of T-cell reconstitution after alpha-beta-depleted transplantation in children. TCRdb ran MiXCR on the PCR reads and lists one entry per CDR3 protein. In the table there are 200,000 to 250,000 distinct CDR3 sequences, about 8.2% of which are singletons. The material sequenced was PBMCs, mostly from graft donor cells, taken 360 days after TCRalphabeta/CD19-depleted stem cell transplant. These TCRs come from a male patient under 10 years old who had a stem cell transplant for acute myeloid leukemia, so the T cells may come from the graft donor. Both conserved end residues are part of each CDR3. Fields, in order: CDR3 protein, CDR3 DNA, D gene, V gene, clone size, J gene. The D gene is left open where the match is weak. Only part of the rows carry a size: once, few, many, or a class if the clone is expanded.

CASSLSGRRERETQYF	TGTGCCAGCAGCTTATCCGGTCGTCGGGAGCGAGAGACCCAGTACTTC	NA	TRBV7-9	few	TRBJ2-5
CASNLGGWSLGEQFF	TGTGCCAGCAACCTAGGGGGATGGTCGTTGGGTGAGCAGTTCTTC	NA	TRBV12-3/TRBV12-4	many	TRBJ2-1
CASRARTDIYNEQFF	TGTGCCAGCAGAGCAAGAACCGACATATACAATGAGCAGTTCTTC	NA	TRBV2	many	TRBJ2-1
CSARASSGEGEKLFF	TGCAGTGCTAGGGCCTCCTCAGGGGAGGGAGAAAAACTGTTTTTT	NA	TRBV20-1	few	TRBJ1-4
CASTSEGLPGETQYF	TGTGCCAGCACTTCGGAGGGACTTCCGGGAGAGACCCAGTACTTC	NA	TRBV9	NA	TRBJ2-5
CATSRDRGTGNTIYF	TGTGCCACCAGCAGAGACAGGGGGACTGGAAACACCATATATTTT	TRBD1	TRBV15	many	TRBJ1-3
CSARGASGGISTDTQYF	TGCAGTGCTAGGGGGGCTAGCGGGGGGATCAGCACAGATACGCAGTATTTT	TRBD2	TRBV20-1	NA	TRBJ2-3
CASSEGSTRNIGNTIYF	TGTGCCAGCAGTGAAGGATCTACGCGCAATATTGGAAACACCATATATTTT	NA	TRBV6-1	NA	TRBJ1-3
CASSRRDTEAFF	TGTGCCAGCAGCCGCCGGGACACTGAAGCTTTCTTT	NA	TRBV3-1	few	TRBJ1-1
CASSLSGLAAYEQYF	TGTGCCAGCAGCTTATCCGGACTAGCGGCCTACGAGCAGTACTTC	TRBD2	TRBV13	NA	TRBJ2-7
CASTHWTGTYNEQFF	TGTGCCAGTACCCATTGGACTGGGACCTACAATGAGCAGTTCTTC	NA	TRBV19	NA	TRBJ2-1
CASRPRTGAPLHF	TGTGCCAGCAGACCTCGGACAGGCGCACCCCTCCACTTT	TRBD1	TRBV28	few	TRBJ1-6
CASSPGQGNSGANVLTF	TGTGCCAGCAGCCCTGGACAGGGGAACTCCGGGGCCAACGTCCTGACTTTC	TRBD1	TRBV12-3/TRBV12-4	NA	TRBJ2-6
CASRTLIERYEQYF	TGTGCCAGCAGGACCCTTATAGAGCGCTACGAGCAGTACTTC	NA	TRBV12-3/TRBV12-4	few	TRBJ2-7
CSISVSYEQYF	TGCAGCATCAGTGTATCCTACGAGCAGTACTTC	NA	TRBV29-1	many	TRBJ2-7
CASSSLGSVQGNTIYF	TGTGCCAGCAGCTCCCTGGGGAGTGTGCAAGGAAACACCATATATTTT	NA	TRBV7-9	few	TRBJ1-3
CASSLGTGKISQPQHF	TGTGCCAGCAGCCTAGGGACAGGGAAGATAAGTCAGCCCCAGCATTTT	TRBD1	TRBV12-3/TRBV12-4	NA	TRBJ1-5
CSATRTVKETQYF	TGCAGTGCTACCAGGACGGTCAAAGAGACCCAGTACTTC	NA	TRBV20-1	few	TRBJ2-5
CASSTWVRGPTEAFF	TGTGCCAGCAGCACGTGGGTTCGGGGGCCCACTGAAGCTTTCTTT	NA	TRBV7-2	NA	TRBJ1-1
CASSSGTAQGEAFF	TGCGCCAGCAGCTCCGGGACAGCCCAGGGTGAAGCTTTCTTT	TRBD1	TRBV5-1	few	TRBJ1-1
CACSLQETQYF	TGTGCCTGCAGTCTTCAAGAGACCCAGTACTTC	NA	TRBV28	NA	TRBJ2-5
CASTWSRDNEQFF	TGTGCCAGCACATGGTCGAGGGACAATGAGCAGTTCTTC	NA	TRBV2	many	TRBJ2-1
CSVDVGAGNTIYF	TGCAGCGTTGATGTGGGGGCTGGAAACACCATATATTTT	NA	TRBV29-1	many	TRBJ1-3
CASSPKSTGRETQYF	TGTGCCAGCAGCCCTAAAAGCACAGGGAGGGAGACCCAGTACTTC	NA	TRBV7-3	few	TRBJ2-5
CSARGLAGGVQFF	TGCAGTGCTAGAGGACTAGCGGGAGGTGTGCAGTTCTTC	TRBD2	TRBV20-1	NA	TRBJ2-1
CATALSRGVKNIQYF	TGTGCCACCGCGCTTTCGCGGGGGGTCAAAAACATTCAGTACTTC	TRBD2	TRBV12-3/TRBV12-4	NA	TRBJ2-4
CASSPRPANTGELFF	TGCGCCAGCAGCCCCCGTCCGGCGAACACCGGGGAGCTGTTTTTT	NA	TRBV5-1	few	TRBJ2-2
CASSVGPGQGYEQYF	TGTGCCAGCAGCGTAGGCCCGGGACAGGGCTACGAGCAGTACTTC	TRBD1	TRBV9	many	TRBJ2-7
CAISEPGLAGGPTDTQYF	TGTGCCATCAGTGAGCCCGGACTAGCGGGGGGGCCCACAGATACGCAGTATTTT	TRBD2	TRBV10-3	few	TRBJ2-3
CSVEPQGGTGYTF	TGCAGCGTTGAACCACAGGGGGGGACTGGCTACACCTTC	TRBD1	TRBV29-1	many	TRBJ1-2
CASSLAQRQGNGYTF	TGTGCCAGCAGCTTAGCCCAAAGACAGGGAAATGGCTACACCTTC	TRBD1	TRBV7-9	few	TRBJ1-2
CSAGGLGNQPQHF	TGCAGCGCGGGAGGGCTAGGGAATCAGCCCCAGCATTTT	NA	TRBV29-1	many	TRBJ1-5
CASSDGRTDRSYEQYF	TGTGCCAGCAGCGACGGACGGACAGATCGATCCTACGAGCAGTACTTC	NA	TRBV7-6	NA	TRBJ2-7